This TCR beta chain is drawn from a study of control samples from healthy donors and cancer patients. Germline loops: CDR1 MNHEY, CDR2 SVGAGI. This CDR3 has 14 residues. Trimming took off 5 bases at V and 4 bases at J, with 14 bases between the two ends. Repertoires were generated with immunoSEQ multiplex PCR, while TCRdb's copy carries only in-frame clones and drops some. The sample holds 90,000 to 100,000 clones; 65% to 85% are singletons and the top ten take 38%. The chain carries TRBV6-5 and TRBJ1-1; D may be TRBD1 (6 bases). Material: PBMCs. The clonotype was recovered from a man aged 65 to 85 with lung cancer. DNA for the CDR3: TGTGCCAGCAGTACCCCGGGGGGGGCCACTGAAGCTTTCTTT. Translating it yields CASSTPGGATEAFF.